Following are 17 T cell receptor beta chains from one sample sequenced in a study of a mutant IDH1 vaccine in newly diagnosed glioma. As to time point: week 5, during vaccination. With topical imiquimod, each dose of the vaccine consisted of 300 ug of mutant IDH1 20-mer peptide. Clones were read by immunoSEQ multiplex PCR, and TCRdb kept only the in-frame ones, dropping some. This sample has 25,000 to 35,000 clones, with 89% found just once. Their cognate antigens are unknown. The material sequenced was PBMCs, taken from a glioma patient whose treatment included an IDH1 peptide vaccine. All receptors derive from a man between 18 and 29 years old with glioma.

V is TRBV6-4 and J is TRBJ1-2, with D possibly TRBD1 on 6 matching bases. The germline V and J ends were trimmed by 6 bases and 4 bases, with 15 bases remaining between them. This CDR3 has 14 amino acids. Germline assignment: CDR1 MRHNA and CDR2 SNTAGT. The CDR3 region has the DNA TGTGCCAGCAGCGCGGGGACACCTCCCTATGGCTACACCTTC. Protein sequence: CASSAGTPPYGYTF.

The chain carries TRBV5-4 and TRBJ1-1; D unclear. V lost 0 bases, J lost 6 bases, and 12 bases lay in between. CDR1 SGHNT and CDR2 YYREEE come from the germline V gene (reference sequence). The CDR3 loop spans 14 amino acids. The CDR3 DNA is TGTGCCAGCAGCTTGGGACCTCTGGACCCTGAAGCTTTCTTT. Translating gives CASSLGPLDPEAFF.

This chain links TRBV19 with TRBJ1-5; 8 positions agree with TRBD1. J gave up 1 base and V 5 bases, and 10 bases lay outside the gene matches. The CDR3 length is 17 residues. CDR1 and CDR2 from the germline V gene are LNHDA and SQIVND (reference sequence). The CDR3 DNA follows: TGTGCCAGTAGTGCGGGACAGGTAGGACTCAGCAATCAGCCCCAGCATTTT. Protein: CASSAGQVGLSNQPQHF.

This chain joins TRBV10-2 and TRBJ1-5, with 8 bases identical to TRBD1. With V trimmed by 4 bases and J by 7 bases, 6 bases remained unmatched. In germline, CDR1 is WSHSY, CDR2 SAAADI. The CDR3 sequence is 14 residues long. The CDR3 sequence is CASSVQGASQPQHF. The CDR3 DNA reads TGCGCCAGCAGTGTTCAGGGGGCAAGCCAGCCCCAGCATTTT.

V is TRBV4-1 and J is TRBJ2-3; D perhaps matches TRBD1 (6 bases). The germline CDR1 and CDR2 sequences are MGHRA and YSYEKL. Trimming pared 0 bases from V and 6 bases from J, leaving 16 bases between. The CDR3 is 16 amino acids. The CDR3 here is CASSQDWGPAADTQYF. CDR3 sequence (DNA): TGCGCCAGCAGCCAAGATTGGGGGCCGGCCGCGGATACGCAGTATTTT.

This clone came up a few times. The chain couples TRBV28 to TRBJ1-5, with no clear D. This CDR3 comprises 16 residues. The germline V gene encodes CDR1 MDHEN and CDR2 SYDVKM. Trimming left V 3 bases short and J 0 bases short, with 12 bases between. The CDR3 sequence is CASSFFNVPSNQPQHF. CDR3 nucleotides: TGTGCCAGCAGTTTTTTCAACGTCCCTAGCAATCAGCCCCAGCATTTT.

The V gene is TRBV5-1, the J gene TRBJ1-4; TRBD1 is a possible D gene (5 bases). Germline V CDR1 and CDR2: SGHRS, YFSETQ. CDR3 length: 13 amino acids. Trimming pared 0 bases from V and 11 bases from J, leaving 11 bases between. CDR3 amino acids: CASSLEGLSKLFF. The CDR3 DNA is TGCGCCAGCAGCTTGGAGGGGCTCTCCAAACTGTTTTTT.

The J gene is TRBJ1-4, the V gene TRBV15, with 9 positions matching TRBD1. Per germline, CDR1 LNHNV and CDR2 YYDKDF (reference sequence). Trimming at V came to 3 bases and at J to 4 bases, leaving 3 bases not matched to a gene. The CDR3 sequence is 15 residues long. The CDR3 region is CATSRGQGDNEKLFF. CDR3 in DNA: TGTGCCACCAGCAGGGGACAGGGTGATAATGAAAAACTGTTTTTT.

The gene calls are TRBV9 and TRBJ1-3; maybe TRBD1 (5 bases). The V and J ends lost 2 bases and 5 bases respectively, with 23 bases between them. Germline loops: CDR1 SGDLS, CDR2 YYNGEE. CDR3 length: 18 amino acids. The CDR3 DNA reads TGTGCCAGCAGCGTTGGTTCTACCTACCGGACATCTCGAAACACCATATATTTT. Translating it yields CASSVGSTYRTSRNTIYF.

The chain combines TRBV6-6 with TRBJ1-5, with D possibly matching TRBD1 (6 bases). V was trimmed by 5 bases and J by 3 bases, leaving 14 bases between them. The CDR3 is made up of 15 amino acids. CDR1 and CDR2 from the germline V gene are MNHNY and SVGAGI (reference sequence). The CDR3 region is CASSMGQGPNQPQHF. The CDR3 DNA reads TGTGCCAGCAGTATGGGCCAGGGGCCCAATCAGCCCCAGCATTTT.

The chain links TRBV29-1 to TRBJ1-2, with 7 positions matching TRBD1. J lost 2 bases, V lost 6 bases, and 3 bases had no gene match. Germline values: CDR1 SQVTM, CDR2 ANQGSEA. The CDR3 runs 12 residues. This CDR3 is CSVGGQNYGYTF. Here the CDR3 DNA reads TGCAGCGTCGGGGGACAGAACTATGGCTACACCTTC.

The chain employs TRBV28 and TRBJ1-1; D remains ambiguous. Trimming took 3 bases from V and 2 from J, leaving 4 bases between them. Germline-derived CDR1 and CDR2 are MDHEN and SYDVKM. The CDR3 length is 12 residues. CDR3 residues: CASSFYNTEAFF. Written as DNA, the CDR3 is TGTGCCAGCAGTTTTTACAACACTGAAGCTTTCTTT.

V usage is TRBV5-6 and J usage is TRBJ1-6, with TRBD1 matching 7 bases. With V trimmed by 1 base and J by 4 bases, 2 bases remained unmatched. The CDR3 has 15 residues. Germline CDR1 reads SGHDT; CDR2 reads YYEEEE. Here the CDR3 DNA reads TGTGCCAGCAGCTTGAGGGACAGTTATAATTCACCCCTCCACTTT. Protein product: CASSLRDSYNSPLHF.

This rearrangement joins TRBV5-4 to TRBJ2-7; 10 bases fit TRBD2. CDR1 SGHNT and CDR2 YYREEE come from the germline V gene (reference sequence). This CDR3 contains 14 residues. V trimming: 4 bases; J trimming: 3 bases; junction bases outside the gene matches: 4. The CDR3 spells CASSLAGVDYEQYF. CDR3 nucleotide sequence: TGTGCCAGCAGCCTAGCGGGAGTAGACTACGAGCAGTACTTC. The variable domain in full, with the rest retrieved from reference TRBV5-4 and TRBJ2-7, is ETGVTQSPTHLIKTRGQQVTLRCSSQSGHNTVSWYQQALGQGPQFIFQYYREEENGRGNFPPRFSGLQFPNYSSELNVNALELDDSALYLCASSLAGVDYEQYFGPGTRLTVT.

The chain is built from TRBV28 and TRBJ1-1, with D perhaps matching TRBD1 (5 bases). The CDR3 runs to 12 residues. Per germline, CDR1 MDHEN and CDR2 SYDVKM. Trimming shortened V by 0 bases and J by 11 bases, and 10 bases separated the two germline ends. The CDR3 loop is CASSLWGDPAFF. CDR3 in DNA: TGTGCCAGCAGTTTATGGGGGGACCCGGCTTTCTTT.

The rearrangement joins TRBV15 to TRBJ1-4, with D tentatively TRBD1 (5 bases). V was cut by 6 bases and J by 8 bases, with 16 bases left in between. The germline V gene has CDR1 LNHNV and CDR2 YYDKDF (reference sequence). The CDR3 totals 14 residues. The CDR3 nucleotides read TGTGCCACCAGTAGTGGAGGGGCGGGGGAAAAACTGTTTTTT. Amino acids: CATSSGGAGEKLFF.

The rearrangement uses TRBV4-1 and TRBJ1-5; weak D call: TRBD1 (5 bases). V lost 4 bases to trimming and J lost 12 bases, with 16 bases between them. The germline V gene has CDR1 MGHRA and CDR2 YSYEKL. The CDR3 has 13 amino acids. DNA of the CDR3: TGCGCCAGCAGCCTTCCTGGTGAGGACATCCAGCATTTT. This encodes CASSLPGEDIQHF.